This T cell receptor (beta chain) comes out of a study of lymphopenia after photon versus proton radiotherapy. General study results and limits: In patients who died, overall survival fell as post-nadir TCR diversity dropped more. Better survival with proton therapy was suggested as possible, not demonstrated. Under photons, naive T cells and diversity fell while effector/memory populations rose. After the lymphocyte nadir, photon-treated repertoires showed oligoclonal expansion, especially of CD8+ Temra cells.

A note on this clone: Its target is unknown.

Generated by immunoSEQ multiplex PCR, the TCRdb table keeps only in-frame clones and is missing some. The sample lists some 26,000 clones, over 80% seen once, with approximately 3.7% in the top ten. The ends lost 6 bases at V and 3 bases at J; junction bases unmatched: 11. The CDR3 totals 15 residues. From germline, CDR1 is SGHTA and CDR2 FQGNSA. The receptor was isolated from a woman between 45 and 60 years old with pancreatic cancer. Sample: peripheral blood, taken from a patient treated with photon-based radiotherapy. J is TRBJ2-7 and V is TRBV7-2; 7 bases match TRBD1. The DNA for the CDR3 is TGTGCCAGCAGAGAGATCGGGACAGTGTTCTACGAGCAGTACTTC. Residues: CASREIGTVFYEQYF.